Following are 4 T cell receptor beta chains from one sample sequenced in a study of type 1 regulatory T cells. MiXCR was run by TCRdb on the reads, yielding one entry per CDR3 protein. This sample carries about 65,000 distinct CDR3 sequences, almost 50% of them seen once, and the ten largest clones take more than 2%. For these receptors, no antigen is known. Sample: cultured non-Tr1 T cells, either the whole culture or a sorted T cell fraction (not recorded which). The receptors stem from a human donor in good health.

The chain joins TRBV27 to TRBJ1-4; 7 bases align to TRBD1. J was trimmed by 7 bases and V by 4 bases; bases with no gene match: 12. CDR3 length: 16 residues. Germline V gene sequence: CDR1 MNHEY, CDR2 SMNVEV (reference sequence). CDR3 loop: CASSSRGGVGGEKLFF. The CDR3 region has the DNA TGTGCCAGCAGTTCCAGGGGGGGAGTTGGCGGTGAAAAACTGTTTTTT.

The chain employs TRBV11-2 and TRBJ2-7; 8 nucleotides align to TRBD2. The CDR3 is made up of 19 amino acids. V was clipped by 4 bases and J by 6 bases; unmatched bases: 23. CDR1 is SGHAT, CDR2 FQNNGV, per germline. Written as DNA, the CDR3 is TGTGCCAGCAGCTACCCGCTCGAGGTAGCGGGGCTATTTCCTCTCGAGCAGTACTTC. Its protein is CASSYPLEVAGLFPLEQYF.

This chain links TRBV7-2 with TRBJ1-1; 9 bases are a match to TRBD1. Germline-derived CDR1 and CDR2 are SGHTA and FQGNSA. The CDR3 is 14 amino acids. V trimming: 5 bases; J trimming: 5 bases; junction bases outside the gene matches: 6. The CDR3 loop reads CASSIKGQGTEAFF. CDR3 nucleotides: TGTGCCAGCAGCATCAAGGGACAGGGTACTGAAGCTTTCTTT. The whole variable domain, remainder taken from reference TRBV7-2 and TRBJ1-1, is GAGVSQSPSNKVTEKGKDVELRCDPISGHTALYWYRQSLGQGLEFLIYFQGNSAPDKSGLPSDRFSAERTGGSVSTLTIQRTQQEDSAVYLCASSIKGQGTEAFFGQGTRLTVV.

The rearrangement links TRBV7-9 to TRBJ2-7; the match to TRBD1 covers 7 bases. The V segment lost 5 bases and the J segment 4 bases; nucleotides outside the gene matches: 11. The CDR3 extends over 15 amino acids. CDR1 and CDR2 from the germline V gene are SEHNR and FQNEAQ (reference sequence). This chain's CDR3 is CASSIRQGRSYEQYF. The CDR3 DNA is TGTGCCAGCAGCATCCGACAGGGCCGTTCGTACGAGCAGTACTTC.